Below, 5 T cell receptor beta chains from the same sample are listed, as sequenced in a study of T cells in Graves' hyperthyroidism and ophthalmopathy (dated by TCRdb to between 2019 and 2020). Libraries came from multiplex PCR. Sequencing was performed on an Illumina HiSeq 2000. The TCR beta CDR3 regions were amplified from RNA transcripts. The TCR CDR3 was subjected to a first round of RT-PCR using the HTBI primer set and the Qiagen OneStep RT-PCR kit. TCRdb applied fastp at Q25 and MiXCR to the public reads, then kept only in-frame beta chains. One record per CDR3 amino acid sequence lists the most common genes and DNA. For this sample the table gives approximately 640,000 distinct CDR3 sequences, of which approximately 15% were detected only once. The biggest ten clones account for roughly 15% of the sample. The specimen sequenced was blood. Receptors originate from a man in his fifties or sixties with Graves' hyperthyroidism.

This clonotype appeared many times. The rearrangement uses TRBV7-9 and TRBJ2-7, with 7 nucleotides matching TRBD2. The CDR3 is 13 residues long. Trimming cost V 6 bases and J 2 bases; bases outside gene matches: 4. Germline V lookup: CDR1 SEHNR, CDR2 FQNEAQ (reference sequence). Written as DNA, the CDR3 is TGTGCCAGCAGTTTGGGGGGGACCTACGAGCAGTACTTC. This gives the protein CASSLGGTYEQYF.

The chain recombines TRBV2 with TRBJ2-5, with TRBD1 matching 11 bases. The germline V gene encodes CDR1 SNHLY and CDR2 FYNNEI. The J segment lost 4 bases and the V segment lost 6 bases, leaving 7 bases of the junction unmatched. The length of the CDR3 is 15 residues. The CDR3 here is CASSDRDRGTETQYF. In DNA form, the CDR3 reads TGTGCCAGCAGCGACCGGGACAGGGGGACAGAGACCCAGTACTTC.

This clonotype was detected once. This sequence may be a read error, since a much larger clone differs from it by one base. In this CDR3 the conserved last residue, phenylalanine or tryptophan, is missing, so a read error is likely. The V and J genes are TRBV5-1 and TRBJ1-2; no reliable D call. This CDR3 has 11 amino acids. Germline V gene sequence: CDR1 SGHRS, CDR2 YFSETQ. The CDR3 sequence: CASSLSEIYTV. The CDR3 nucleotides read TGTGCCAGCAGCTTGAGTGAAATCTACACCGTC.

This clonotype came up a few times. This may be a read error: a much more frequent sequence differs by one nucleotide. The chain has TRBV7-2 and TRBJ2-2, with TRBD1 as a possible D gene (6 bases). Germline CDR1 and CDR2: SGHTA and FQGNSA. The CDR3 spans 14 residues. The CDR3 bases are TGTGCCAGCAGCTGGGACATGAACACCGGGGAGCTGTGTTTT. Translating it yields CASSWDMNTGELCF. The variable domain in full, with the rest retrieved from reference TRBV7-2 and TRBJ2-2, is GAGVSQSPSNKVTEKGKDVELRCDPISGHTALYWYRQSLGQGLEFLIYFQGNSAPDKSGLPSDRFSAERTGGSVSTLTIQRTQQEDSAVYLCASSWDMNTGELCFGEGSRLTVL.

At least ten counts were recorded for this clonotype. The chain recombines TRBV9 with TRBJ2-7; TRBD1 aligns across 9 bases. Germline trimming cut 3 bases from V and 3 bases from J; bases unmatched to any gene: 7. The CDR3 runs to 15 residues. Germline lookup yields CDR1 SGDLS and CDR2 YYNGEE. The CDR3 DNA is TGTGCCAGCAGCGAGAGGGGACAGGGAATCTACGAGCAGTACTTC. Its protein product is CASSERGQGIYEQYF.